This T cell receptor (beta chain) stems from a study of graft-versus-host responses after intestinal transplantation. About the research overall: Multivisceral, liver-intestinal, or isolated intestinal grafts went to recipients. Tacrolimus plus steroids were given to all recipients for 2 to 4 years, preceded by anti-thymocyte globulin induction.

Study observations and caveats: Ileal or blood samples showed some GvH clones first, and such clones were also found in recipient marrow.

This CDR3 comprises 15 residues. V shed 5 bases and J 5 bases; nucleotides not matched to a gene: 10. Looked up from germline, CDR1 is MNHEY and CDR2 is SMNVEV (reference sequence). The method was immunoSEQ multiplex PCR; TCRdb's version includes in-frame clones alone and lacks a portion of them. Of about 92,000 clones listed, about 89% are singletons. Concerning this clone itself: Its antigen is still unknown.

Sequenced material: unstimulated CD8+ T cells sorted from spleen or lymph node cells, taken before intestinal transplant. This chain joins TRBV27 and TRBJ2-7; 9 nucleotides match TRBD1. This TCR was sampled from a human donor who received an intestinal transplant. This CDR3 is CASSQTGTGYHEQYF. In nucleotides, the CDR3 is TGTGCCAGCAGTCAAACCGGGACAGGGTACCACGAGCAGTACTTC.